This TCR beta chain appears in the sequencing data of a study of metastatic and nonmetastatic thyroid tumors. For the study at large: Peripheral blood and tumor or nodule samples from malignant and benign thyroid patients were compared. General study points: Significantly higher TCR beta diversity was reportedly seen in malignant thyroid tumors than benign nodules, in blood and tumor.

Per the original methods: Clinicopathological groups differed in CDR3, with these differences serving to build a distant-metastasis classifier for papillary thyroid cancer. TCRdb re-analyzed the PCR reads using MiXCR. TCRdb's processing, not the authors' own work, is the source of the V and J calls. This sample has about 13,000 clones, with 30% to 40% found just once. Within the sample, this clone is medium-sized. The antigen is unknown. All patients reached thyroid surgery having received no treatment beforehand. The V gene lost 1 base and the J gene lost 5 bases, with 3 bases spanning the gap. The CDR3 totals 12 residues. Germline values: CDR1 SGHNT, CDR2 YENEEA.

Specimen: tumor tissue. This TCR was recovered from a male donor with papillary thyroid cancer or a benign thyroid nodule (not recorded which). Some clones in this sample may be carry-over from other donors' samples. This chain links TRBV11-3 with TRBJ2-1; no reliable D call. The CDR3 loop reads CASSLANNEQFF. The CDR3 region has the DNA TGTGCCAGCAGCTTAGCTAACAATGAGCAGTTCTTC.